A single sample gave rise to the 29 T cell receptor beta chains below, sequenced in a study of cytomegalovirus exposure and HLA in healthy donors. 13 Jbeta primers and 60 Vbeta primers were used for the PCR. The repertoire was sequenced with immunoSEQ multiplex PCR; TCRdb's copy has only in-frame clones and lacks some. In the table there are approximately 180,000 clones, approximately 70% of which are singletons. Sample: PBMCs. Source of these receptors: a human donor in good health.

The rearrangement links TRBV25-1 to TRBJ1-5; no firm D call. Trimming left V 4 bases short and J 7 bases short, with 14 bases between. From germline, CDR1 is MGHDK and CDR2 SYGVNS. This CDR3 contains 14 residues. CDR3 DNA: TGTGCCAGCAGTGCCGGCCCCCCCGGGCAGCCCCAGCATTTT. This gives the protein CASSAGPPGQPQHF.

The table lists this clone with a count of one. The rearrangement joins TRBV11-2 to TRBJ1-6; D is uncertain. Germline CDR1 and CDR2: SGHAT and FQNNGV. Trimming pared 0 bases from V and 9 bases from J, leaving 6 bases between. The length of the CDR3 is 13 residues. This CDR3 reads CASSLDLGSPLHF. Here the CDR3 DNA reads TGTGCCAGCAGCTTAGATCTCGGTTCACCCCTCCACTTT.

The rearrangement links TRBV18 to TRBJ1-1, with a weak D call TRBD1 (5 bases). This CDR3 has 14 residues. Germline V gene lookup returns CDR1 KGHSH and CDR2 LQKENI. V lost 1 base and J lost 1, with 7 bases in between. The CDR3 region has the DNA TGTGCCAGCTCACCACGGACACAGAACACTGAAGCTTTCTTT. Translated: CASSPRTQNTEAFF.

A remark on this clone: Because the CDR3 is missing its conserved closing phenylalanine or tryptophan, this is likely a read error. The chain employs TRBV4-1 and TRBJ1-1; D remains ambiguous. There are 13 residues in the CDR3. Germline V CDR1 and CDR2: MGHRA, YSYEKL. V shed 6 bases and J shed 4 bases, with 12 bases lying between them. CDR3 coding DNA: TGCGCCAGCAGTCGACTTGAGGGCACTGAAGCTTTCCTT. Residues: CASSRLEGTEAFL.

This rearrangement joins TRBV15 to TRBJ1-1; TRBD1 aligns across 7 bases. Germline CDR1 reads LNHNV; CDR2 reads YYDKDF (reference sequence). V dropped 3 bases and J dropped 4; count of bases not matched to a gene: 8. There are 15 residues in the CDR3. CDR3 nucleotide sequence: TGTGCCACCAGCAGGGACCTACAGGGGAGCACTGAAGCTTTCTTT. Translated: CATSRDLQGSTEAFF.

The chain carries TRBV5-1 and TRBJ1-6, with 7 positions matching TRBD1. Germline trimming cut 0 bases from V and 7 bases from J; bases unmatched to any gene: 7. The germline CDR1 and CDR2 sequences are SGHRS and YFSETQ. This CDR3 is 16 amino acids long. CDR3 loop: CASSLADAGGNSPLHF. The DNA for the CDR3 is TGCGCCAGCAGCTTGGCCGATGCAGGGGGAAATTCACCCCTCCACTTT.

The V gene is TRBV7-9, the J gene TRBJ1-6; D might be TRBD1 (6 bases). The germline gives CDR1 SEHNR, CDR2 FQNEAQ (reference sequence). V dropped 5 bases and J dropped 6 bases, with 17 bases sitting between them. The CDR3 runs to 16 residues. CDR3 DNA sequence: TGTGCCAGCAGCACAAGAGGACAGCTACTTAATTCACCCCTCCACTTT. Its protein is CASSTRGQLLNSPLHF.

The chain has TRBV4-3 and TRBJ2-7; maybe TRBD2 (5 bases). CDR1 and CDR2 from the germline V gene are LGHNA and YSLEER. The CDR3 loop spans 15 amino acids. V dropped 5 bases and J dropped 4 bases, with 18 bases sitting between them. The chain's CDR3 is CASSLRSSSGYEQYF. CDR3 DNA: TGCGCCAGCAGCTTACGATCCTCCTCGGGGTACGAGCAGTACTTC.

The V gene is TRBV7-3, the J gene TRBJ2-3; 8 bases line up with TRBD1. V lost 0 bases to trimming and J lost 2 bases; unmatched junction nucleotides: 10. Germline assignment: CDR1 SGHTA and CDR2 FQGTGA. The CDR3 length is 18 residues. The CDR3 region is CASSLTPRDRWNTDTQYF. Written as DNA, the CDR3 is TGTGCCAGCAGCTTAACACCTCGGGACAGGTGGAACACAGATACGCAGTATTTT. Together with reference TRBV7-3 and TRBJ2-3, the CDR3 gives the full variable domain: GAGVSQTPSNKVTEKGKYVELRCDPISGHTALYWYRQSLGQGPEFLIYFQGTGAADDSGLPNDRFFAVRPEGSVSTLKIQRTERGDSAVYLCASSLTPRDRWNTDTQYFGPGTRLTVL.

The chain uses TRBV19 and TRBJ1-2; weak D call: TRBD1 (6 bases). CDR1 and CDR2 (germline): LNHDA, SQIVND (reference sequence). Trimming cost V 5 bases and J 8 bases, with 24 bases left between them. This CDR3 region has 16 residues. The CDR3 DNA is TGTGCCAGTAGTTTCTCCGGCGTGGGGCAGGGGCGCGGCTACACCTTC. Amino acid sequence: CASSFSGVGQGRGYTF.

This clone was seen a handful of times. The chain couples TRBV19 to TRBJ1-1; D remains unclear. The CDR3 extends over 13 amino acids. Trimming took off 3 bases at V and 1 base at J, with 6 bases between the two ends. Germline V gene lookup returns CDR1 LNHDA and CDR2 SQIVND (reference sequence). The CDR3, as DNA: TGTGCCAGTAGTATCGGTTCGAACACTGAAGCTTTCTTT. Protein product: CASSIGSNTEAFF.

CDR3 residues: CASKSSDSYPYEQYF. In DNA, the CDR3 is TGTGCCAGCAAGAGTTCTGACTCCTACCCCTACGAGCAGTACTTC. V gene TRBV28 combines with J gene TRBJ2-7; D gene unclear. Trimming took off 7 bases at V and 2 bases at J, with 18 bases between the two ends. The CDR3 totals 15 residues. Per the germline V gene, CDR1 is MDHEN and CDR2 is SYDVKM. Supplemented by reference TRBV28 and TRBJ2-7, the full variable domain reads DVKVTQSSRYLVKRTGEKVFLECVQDMDHENMFWYRQDPGLGLRLIYFSYDVKMKEKGDIPEGYSVSREKKERFSLILESASTNQTSMYLCASKSSDSYPYEQYFGPGTRLTVT.

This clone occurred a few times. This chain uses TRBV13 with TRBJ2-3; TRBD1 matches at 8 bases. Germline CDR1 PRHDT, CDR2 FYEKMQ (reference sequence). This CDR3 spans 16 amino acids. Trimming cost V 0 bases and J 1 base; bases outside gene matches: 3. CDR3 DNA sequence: TGTGCCAGCAGCTTAGGCAGGGGGCCGGGCACAGATACGCAGTATTTT. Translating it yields CASSLGRGPGTDTQYF.

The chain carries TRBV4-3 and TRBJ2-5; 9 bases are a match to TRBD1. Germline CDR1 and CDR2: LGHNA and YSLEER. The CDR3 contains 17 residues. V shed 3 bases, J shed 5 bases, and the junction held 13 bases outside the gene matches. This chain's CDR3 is CASSHGNNRGRRETQYF. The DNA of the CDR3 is TGCGCCAGCAGCCACGGGAATAACAGGGGGCGCAGGGAGACCCAGTACTTC.

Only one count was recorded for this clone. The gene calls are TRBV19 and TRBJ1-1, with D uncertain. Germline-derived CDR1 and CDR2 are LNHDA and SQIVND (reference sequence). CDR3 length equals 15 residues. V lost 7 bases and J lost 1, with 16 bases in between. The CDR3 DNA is TGTGCCAGTACCCCGGGGTCAGGAGGGAACACTGAAGCTTTCTTT. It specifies CASTPGSGGNTEAFF.

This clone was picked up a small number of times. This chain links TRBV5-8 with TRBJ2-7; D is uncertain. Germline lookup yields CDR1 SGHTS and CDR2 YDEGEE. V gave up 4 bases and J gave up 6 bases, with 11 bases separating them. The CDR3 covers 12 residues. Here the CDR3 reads CASSLQVCEQYF. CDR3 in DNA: TGTGCCAGCAGCCTGCAGGTGTGCGAGCAGTACTTC.

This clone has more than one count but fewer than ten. The CDR3, as DNA: TGTGCCAGCAGCTGGGCGGGCGGACCGCCGGGGGACCAAGAGACCCAGTACTTC. This encodes CASSWAGGPPGDQETQYF. The gene calls are TRBV13 and TRBJ2-5; a weak D match, TRBD2 (6 bases). Germline V gives CDR1 PRHDT, CDR2 FYEKMQ (reference sequence). The CDR3 has 18 residues. V was shortened by 4 bases and J by 0 bases, with 21 bases between the two germline ends.

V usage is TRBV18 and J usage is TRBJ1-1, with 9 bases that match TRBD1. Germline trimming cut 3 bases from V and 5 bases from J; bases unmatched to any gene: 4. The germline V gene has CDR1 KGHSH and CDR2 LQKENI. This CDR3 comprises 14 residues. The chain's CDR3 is CASSPSDRGTEAFF. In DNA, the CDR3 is TGTGCCAGCTCACCGTCCGACAGGGGGACTGAAGCTTTCTTT. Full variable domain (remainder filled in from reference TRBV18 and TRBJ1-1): NAGVMQNPRHLVRRRGQEARLRCSPMKGHSHVYWYRQLPEEGLKFMVYLQKENIIDESGMPKERFSAEFPKEGPSILRIQQVVRGDSAAYFCASSPSDRGTEAFFGQGTRLTVV.

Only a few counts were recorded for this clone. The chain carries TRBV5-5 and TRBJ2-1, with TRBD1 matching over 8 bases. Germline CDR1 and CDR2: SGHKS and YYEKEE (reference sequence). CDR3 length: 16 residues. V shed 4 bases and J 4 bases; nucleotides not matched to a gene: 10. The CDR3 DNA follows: TGTGCCAGCAGCCCGTGGACAGGGAGCTTATACAATGAGCAGTTCTTC. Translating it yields CASSPWTGSLYNEQFF.

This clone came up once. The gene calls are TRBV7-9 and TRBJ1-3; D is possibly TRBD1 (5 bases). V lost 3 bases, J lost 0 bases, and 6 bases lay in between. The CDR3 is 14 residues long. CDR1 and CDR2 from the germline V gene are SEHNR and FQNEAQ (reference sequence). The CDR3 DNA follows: TGTGCCAGCAGCTTCGACAGCTCTGGAAACACCATATATTTT. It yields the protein CASSFDSSGNTIYF. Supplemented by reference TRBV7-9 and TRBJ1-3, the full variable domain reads DTGVSQNPRHKITKRGQNVTFRCDPISEHNRLYWYRQTLGQGPEFLTYFQNEAQLEKSRLLSDRFSAERPKGSFSTLEIQRTEQGDSAMYLCASSFDSSGNTIYFGEGSWLTVV.

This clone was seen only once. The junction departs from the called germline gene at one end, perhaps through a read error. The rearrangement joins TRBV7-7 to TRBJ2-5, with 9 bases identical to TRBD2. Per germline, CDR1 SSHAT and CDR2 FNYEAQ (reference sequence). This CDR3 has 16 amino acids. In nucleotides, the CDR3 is TGTGCTAGCAGCCGCCGTACAGCGGGGGGCTATGAGACCCAGTACTTC. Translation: CASSRRTAGGYETQYF.

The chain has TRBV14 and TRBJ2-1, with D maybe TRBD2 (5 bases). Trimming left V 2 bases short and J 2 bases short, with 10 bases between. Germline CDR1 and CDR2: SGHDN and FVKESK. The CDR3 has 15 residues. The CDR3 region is CASSQPRGTYNEQFF. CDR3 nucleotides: TGTGCCAGCAGCCAACCCCGGGGTACCTACAATGAGCAGTTCTTC.

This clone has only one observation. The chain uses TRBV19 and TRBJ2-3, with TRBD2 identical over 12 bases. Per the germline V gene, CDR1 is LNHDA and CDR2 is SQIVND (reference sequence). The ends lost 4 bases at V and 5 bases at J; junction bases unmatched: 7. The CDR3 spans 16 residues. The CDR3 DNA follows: TGTGCCAGTAGTAAAAGGACTAGCGGGGACCTAGATACGCAGTATTTT. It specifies CASSKRTSGDLDTQYF.

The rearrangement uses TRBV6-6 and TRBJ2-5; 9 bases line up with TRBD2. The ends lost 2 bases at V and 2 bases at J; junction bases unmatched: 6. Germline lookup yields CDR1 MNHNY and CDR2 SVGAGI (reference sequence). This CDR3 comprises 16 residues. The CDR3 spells CASSYLTSGPQETQYF. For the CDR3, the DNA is TGTGCCAGCAGTTACCTGACTAGCGGCCCTCAAGAGACCCAGTACTTC.

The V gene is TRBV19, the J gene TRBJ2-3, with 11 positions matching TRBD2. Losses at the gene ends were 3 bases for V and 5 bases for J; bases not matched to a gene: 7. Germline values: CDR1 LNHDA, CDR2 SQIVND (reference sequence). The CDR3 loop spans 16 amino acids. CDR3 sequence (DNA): TGTGCCAGTAGTATTAGCGGGGGGGCCGAGGGAGATACGCAGTATTTT. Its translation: CASSISGGAEGDTQYF. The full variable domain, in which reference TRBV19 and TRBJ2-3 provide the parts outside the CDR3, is DGGITQSPKYLFRKEGQNVTLSCEQNLNHDAMYWYRQDPGQGLRLIYYSQIVNDFQKGDIAEGYSVSREKKESFPLTVTSAQKNPTAFYLCASSISGGAEGDTQYFGPGTRLTVL.

In DNA, the CDR3 is TGTGCCAGCAGTGGGGACACCGTGTTCGAGCAGTACTTC. Translation: CASSGDTVFEQYF. The chain couples TRBV25-1 to TRBJ2-7; D is perhaps TRBD1 (6 bases). The CDR3 covers 13 residues. V was trimmed by 4 bases and J by 6 bases, leaving 13 bases between them. Germline V lookup: CDR1 MGHDK, CDR2 SYGVNS.

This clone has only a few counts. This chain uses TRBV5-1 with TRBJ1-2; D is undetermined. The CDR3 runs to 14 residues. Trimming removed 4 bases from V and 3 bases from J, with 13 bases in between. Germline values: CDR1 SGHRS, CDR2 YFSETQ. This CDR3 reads CASSPLRVDYGYTF. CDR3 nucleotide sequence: TGCGCCAGCAGCCCCCTGCGGGTTGACTATGGCTACACCTTC. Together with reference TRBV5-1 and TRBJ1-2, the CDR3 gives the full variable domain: KAGVTQTPRYLIKTRGQQVTLSCSPISGHRSVSWYQQTPGQGLQFLFEYFSETQRNKGNFPGRFSGRQFSNSRSEMNVSTLELGDSALYLCASSPLRVDYGYTFGSGTRLTVV.

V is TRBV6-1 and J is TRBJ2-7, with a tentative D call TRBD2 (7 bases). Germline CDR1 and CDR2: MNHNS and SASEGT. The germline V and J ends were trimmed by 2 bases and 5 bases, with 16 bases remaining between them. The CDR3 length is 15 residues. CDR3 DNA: TGTGCCAGCAGTGAAAGGGGGGGAGGGTCCCACGAGCAGTACTTC. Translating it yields CASSERGGGSHEQYF.

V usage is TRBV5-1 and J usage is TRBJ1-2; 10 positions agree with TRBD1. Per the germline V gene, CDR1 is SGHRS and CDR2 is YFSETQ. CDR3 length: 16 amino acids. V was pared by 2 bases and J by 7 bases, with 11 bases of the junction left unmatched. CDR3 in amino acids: CASSLISGTGASGYTF. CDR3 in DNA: TGCGCCAGCAGCTTAATCTCCGGGACAGGGGCTAGTGGCTACACCTTC. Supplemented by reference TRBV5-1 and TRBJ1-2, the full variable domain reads KAGVTQTPRYLIKTRGQQVTLSCSPISGHRSVSWYQQTPGQGLQFLFEYFSETQRNKGNFPGRFSGRQFSNSRSEMNVSTLELGDSALYLCASSLISGTGASGYTFGSGTRLTVV.